This T cell receptor (beta chain) was documented in a study of T cell changes during pregnancy in multiple sclerosis. The assay was immunoSEQ multiplex PCR, and TCRdb's table has in-frame clones only and misses some. Of roughly 60,000 clones in the sample, 80% to 95% were seen once. The V and J ends lost 5 bases and 4 bases respectively, with 17 bases between them. Germline values: CDR1 LNHDA, CDR2 SQIVND (reference sequence). The CDR3 is 15 residues long. This sample comprised peripheral blood, obtained in the second trimester of pregnancy. This sequence was found in a female donor with multiple sclerosis, enrolled in a pregnancy study. The J gene is TRBJ1-2, the V gene TRBV19, with a possible D match to TRBD1 (5 bases). The CDR3 is CASSPIGTTPYGYTF. CDR3 nucleotides: TGTGCCAGTAGTCCCATAGGGACTACTCCCTATGGCTACACCTTC.